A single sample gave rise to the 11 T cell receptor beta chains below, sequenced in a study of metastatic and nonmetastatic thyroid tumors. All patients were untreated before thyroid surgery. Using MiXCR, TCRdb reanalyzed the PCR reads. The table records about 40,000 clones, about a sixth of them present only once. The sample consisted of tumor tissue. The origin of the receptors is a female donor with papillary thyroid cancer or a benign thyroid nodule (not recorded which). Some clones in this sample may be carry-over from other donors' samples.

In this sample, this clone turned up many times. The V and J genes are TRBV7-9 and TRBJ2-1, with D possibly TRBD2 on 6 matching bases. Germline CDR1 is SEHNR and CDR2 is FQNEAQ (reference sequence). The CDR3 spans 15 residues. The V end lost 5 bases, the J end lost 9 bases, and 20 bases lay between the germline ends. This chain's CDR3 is CASSRDWASGGEQFF. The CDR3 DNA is TGTGCCAGCAGCAGGGACTGGGCGTCAGGAGGTGAGCAGTTCTTC.

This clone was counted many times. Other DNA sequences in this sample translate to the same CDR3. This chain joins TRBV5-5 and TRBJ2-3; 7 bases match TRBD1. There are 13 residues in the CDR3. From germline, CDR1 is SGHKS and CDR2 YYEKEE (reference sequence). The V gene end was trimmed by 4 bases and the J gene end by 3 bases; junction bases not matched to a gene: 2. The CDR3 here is CASSPTGTDTQYF. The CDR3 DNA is TGTGCCAGCAGCCCGACAGGGACAGATACGCAGTATTTT.

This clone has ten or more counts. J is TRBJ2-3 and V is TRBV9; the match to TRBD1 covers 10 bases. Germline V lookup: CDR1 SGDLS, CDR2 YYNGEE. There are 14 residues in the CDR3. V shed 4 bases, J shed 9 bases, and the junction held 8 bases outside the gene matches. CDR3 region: CASSLEGQGMTQYF. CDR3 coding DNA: TGTGCCAGCAGCCTAGAGGGACAGGGGATGACGCAGTATTTT.

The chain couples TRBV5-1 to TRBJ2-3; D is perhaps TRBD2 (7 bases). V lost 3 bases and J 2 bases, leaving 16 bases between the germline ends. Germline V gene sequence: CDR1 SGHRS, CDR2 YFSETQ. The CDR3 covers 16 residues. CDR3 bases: TGCGCCAGCAGCTGGGAGGGGGGGCTAGCCACAGATACGCAGTATTTT. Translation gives CASSWEGGLATDTQYF.

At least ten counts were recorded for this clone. The CDR3 protein is CAWSAGTSGRIRKIYNEQFF. The DNA of the CDR3 is TGTGCCTGGAGTGCCGGGACTAGCGGGAGGATCAGGAAAATTTACAATGAGCAGTTCTTC. The chain carries TRBV30 and TRBJ2-1; the match to TRBD2 covers 15 bases. The CDR3 covers 20 residues. V shed 1 base and J 4 bases; nucleotides not matched to a gene: 14. CDR1 and CDR2 from the germline V gene are GTSNPN and SVGIG (reference sequence).

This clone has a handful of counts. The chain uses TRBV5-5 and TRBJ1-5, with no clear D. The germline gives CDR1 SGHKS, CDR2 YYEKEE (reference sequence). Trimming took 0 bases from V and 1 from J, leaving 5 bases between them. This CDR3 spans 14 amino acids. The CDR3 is CASSLGGSNQPQHF. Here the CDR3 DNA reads TGTGCCAGCAGCTTGGGTGGGAGCAATCAGCCCCAGCATTTT.

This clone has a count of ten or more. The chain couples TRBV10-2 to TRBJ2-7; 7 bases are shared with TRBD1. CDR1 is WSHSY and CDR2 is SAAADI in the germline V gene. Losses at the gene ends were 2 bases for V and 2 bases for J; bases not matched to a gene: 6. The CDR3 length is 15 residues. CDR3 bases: TGCGCCAGCAGTGAGGCGAAACAGGGGCCCTACGAGCAGTACTTC. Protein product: CASSEAKQGPYEQYF.

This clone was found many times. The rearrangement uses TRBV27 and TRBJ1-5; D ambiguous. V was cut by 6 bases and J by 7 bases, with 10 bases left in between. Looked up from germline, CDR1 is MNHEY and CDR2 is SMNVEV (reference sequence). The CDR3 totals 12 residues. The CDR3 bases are TGTGCCAGCAGATGGACTCTACAGCCCCAGCATTTT. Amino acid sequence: CASRWTLQPQHF.

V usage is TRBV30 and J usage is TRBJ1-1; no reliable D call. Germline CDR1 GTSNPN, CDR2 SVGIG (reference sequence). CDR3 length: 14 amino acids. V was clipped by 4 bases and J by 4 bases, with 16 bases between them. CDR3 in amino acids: CAWIGSKVATEAFF. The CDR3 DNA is TGTGCCTGGATTGGTTCGAAAGTGGCCACTGAAGCTTTCTTT.

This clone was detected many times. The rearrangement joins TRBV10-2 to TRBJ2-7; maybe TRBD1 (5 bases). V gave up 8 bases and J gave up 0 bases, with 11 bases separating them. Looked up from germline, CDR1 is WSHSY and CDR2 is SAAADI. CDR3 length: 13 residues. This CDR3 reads CASSKDISYEQYF. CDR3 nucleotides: TGCGCCAGCTCAAAGGACATCTCCTACGAGCAGTACTTC.

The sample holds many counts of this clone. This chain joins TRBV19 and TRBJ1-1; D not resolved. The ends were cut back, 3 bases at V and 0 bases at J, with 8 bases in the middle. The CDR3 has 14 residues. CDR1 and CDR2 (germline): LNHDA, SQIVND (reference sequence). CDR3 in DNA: TGTGCCAGTAGTATTACATCTATGAACACTGAAGCTTTCTTT. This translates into CASSITSMNTEAFF.